Below, 30 T cell receptor beta chains from the same sample are listed, as sequenced in a study of Ad26.COV2.S vaccination and SARS-CoV-2 variants. Treatment denoted: some 20 received Ad26.COV2.S at low or high dose, single or two shots; roughly 5 received placebo; per-sample allocation not given. Day 63 after the first injection of vaccine or placebo was the sampling time. Method: immunoSEQ multiplex PCR; TCRdb's copy keeps in-frame clones and lacks some. The table includes approximately 250,000 clones, 87% detected once. The input for sequencing was peripheral blood, taken in a trial of Ad26.COV2.S vaccine versus placebo. Source of these receptors: a person aged 18-60 years who received the Ad26.COV2.S COVID-19 vaccine or a placebo.

This clone was observed once. The chain recombines TRBV11-2 with TRBJ2-7; D may match TRBD1 or TRBD2 (6 bases each). Germline CDR1 SGHAT, CDR2 FQNNGV. The V end lost 4 bases, the J end lost 2 bases, and 24 bases lay between the germline ends. The CDR3 contains 18 residues. The CDR3 protein is CASSSILNRLGGTYEQYF. In nucleotides, the CDR3 is TGTGCCAGCAGCTCGATCCTCAATCGACTAGGGGGGACCTACGAGCAGTACTTC.

The chain uses TRBV6-2 or TRBV6-3 and TRBJ2-3; a possible D gene is TRBD1 (5 bases). With 5 bases removed from V and 3 bases from J, the gap between germline ends came to 6 bases. The CDR3 has 12 amino acids. Germline CDR1 is MNHEY and CDR2 is SVGEGT. DNA for the CDR3: TGTGCCAGCAGTCGACAGACAGATACGCAGTATTTT. Protein: CASSRQTDTQYF.

The rearrangement links TRBV4-1 to TRBJ2-1; D unresolved. Trimming removed 0 bases from V and 1 base from J, with 4 bases in between. Per germline, CDR1 MGHRA and CDR2 YSYEKL. The CDR3 totals 14 residues. The CDR3 sequence: CASSQEQSYNEQFF. The CDR3 DNA reads TGCGCCAGCAGCCAAGAACAGTCCTACAATGAGCAGTTCTTC.

The chain carries TRBV6-6 and TRBJ1-2; D might be TRBD1 (5 bases). Germline lookup yields CDR1 MNHNY and CDR2 SVGAGI (reference sequence). This CDR3 comprises 13 residues. The V end was cut by 4 bases, the J end by 4 bases, with 10 bases between. CDR3 bases: TGTGCCAGCAGTTTCCGGGGACGCTATGGCTACACCTTC. Its translation is CASSFRGRYGYTF.

The chain has TRBV4-1 and TRBJ1-6; possibly TRBD1 for D (6 bases). The CDR3 loop spans 17 amino acids. The ends were cut back, 2 bases at V and 7 bases at J, with 18 bases in the middle. The germline V gene encodes CDR1 MGHRA and CDR2 YSYEKL. CDR3 protein: CASSQPRAGRGNSPLHF. The CDR3 nucleotides read TGCGCCAGCAGCCAACCTCGGGCCGGGAGGGGGAATTCACCCCTCCACTTT.

This clone was counted a single time. The V gene is TRBV29-1, the J gene TRBJ2-1, with 11 nucleotides matching TRBD2. This CDR3 comprises 15 residues. CDR1 and CDR2 (germline): SQVTM, ANQGSEA. Unmatched junction bases numbered 8, after V lost 5 bases and J lost 5 bases. CDR3 nucleotides: TGCAGCGTTTCTCGACTAGCGGGAAGGGACAATGAGCAGTTCTTC. Translated: CSVSRLAGRDNEQFF.

On this clone: One junction end does not reproduce the germline sequence, and a read error may be involved. The chain recombines TRBV7-2 with TRBJ2-6; D tentatively reads TRBD1 or TRBD2 (6 bases each). The CDR3 is 16 residues long. Germline CDR1 reads SGHTA; CDR2 reads FQGNSA. The CDR3 protein is CASSFRGSSGVNVLTF. As DNA, the CDR3 is TGTGCCAGCAGCTTCAGGGGCTCCTCGGGGGTCAACGTCCTGACTTTC.

J is TRBJ1-2 and V is TRBV7-2; 7 bases are shared with TRBD1. CDR3 length equals 16 residues. Germline V gene sequence: CDR1 SGHTA, CDR2 FQGNSA. V dropped 4 bases and J dropped 0; count of bases not matched to a gene: 8. The CDR3 region has the DNA TGTGCCAGCAGCTCCCTGGGACAGACCACTAACTATGGCTACACCTTC. Translating it yields CASSSLGQTTNYGYTF.

This chain joins TRBV30 and TRBJ2-7, with D hard to call. Trimming removed 0 bases at V and 7 bases at J, with 16 bases between. The CDR3 consists of 14 residues. Germline V gene data show CDR1 as GTSNPN and CDR2 as SVGIG (reference sequence). CDR3 sequence: CAWSVLIHLEEQYF. The CDR3 bases are TGTGCCTGGAGTGTACTTATACATCTGGAGGAGCAGTACTTC.

The chain carries TRBV9 and TRBJ1-1, with 7 nucleotides matching TRBD1. V lost 0 bases to trimming and J lost 1 base; unmatched junction nucleotides: 6. The CDR3 sequence is 16 residues long. CDR1 is SGDLS and CDR2 is YYNGEE in the germline V gene. The CDR3 loop reads CASSVDWGQPNTEAFF. Here the CDR3 DNA reads TGTGCCAGCAGCGTAGATTGGGGACAGCCGAACACTGAAGCTTTCTTT.

This sequence joins TRBV25-1 and TRBJ1-4; TRBD1 matches 9 bases. CDR1 and CDR2 from the germline V gene are MGHDK and SYGVNS. The length of the CDR3 is 16 residues. Trimming cost V 0 bases and J 4 bases; bases outside gene matches: 3. This CDR3 reads CASSEYGGQGNEKLFF. CDR3 sequence (DNA): TGTGCCAGCAGTGAATATGGGGGACAGGGTAATGAAAAACTGTTTTTT.

The J gene is TRBJ2-5, the V gene TRBV12-3 or TRBV12-4; no clear D. The CDR3 is made up of 11 amino acids. The V end was cut by 3 bases, the J end by 4 bases, with 3 bases between. In DNA, the CDR3 is TGTGCCAGCAGTTTGGTAGAGACCCAGTACTTC. Protein product: CASSLVETQYF.

In this sample, this clone turned up a few times. The chain links TRBV10-3 to TRBJ2-7; unclear D gene. The length of the CDR3 is 14 residues. Trimming shortened V by 3 bases and J by 5 bases, and 14 bases separated the two germline ends. The germline CDR1 and CDR2 sequences are ENHRY and SYGVKD. CDR3 region: CAISDGLDTHEQYV. As DNA, the CDR3 is TGTGCCATCAGTGATGGCTTAGACACCCACGAGCAGTACGTC.

J is TRBJ1-2 and V is TRBV27; tentatively, D is TRBD1 (6 bases). Germline CDR1 is MNHEY and CDR2 is SMNVEV (reference sequence). V was shortened by 7 bases and J by 4 bases, with 13 bases between the two germline ends. The CDR3 length is 13 residues. The CDR3 loop is CASKEQGGYGYTF. In DNA form, the CDR3 reads TGTGCCAGCAAAGAACAGGGTGGCTATGGCTACACCTTC.

The V gene is TRBV6-4, the J gene TRBJ1-2; D is unresolved. From germline, CDR1 is MRHNA and CDR2 SNTAGT. Deletions cut 0 bases from V and 2 bases from J, with 10 bases between. The CDR3 has 15 residues. The CDR3 DNA is TGTGCCAGCAGTGACTCGTCCATGGGGAACTATGGCTACACCTTC. It translates to CASSDSSMGNYGYTF.

This clone was seen once. The chain recombines TRBV7-9 with TRBJ1-3; tentative D call: TRBD1 (5 bases). Germline assignment: CDR1 SEHNR and CDR2 FQNEAQ (reference sequence). V shed 5 bases and J shed 0 bases, with 11 bases lying between them. This CDR3 region has 15 residues. CDR3 protein: CASSLDSFSGNTIYF. The CDR3 DNA follows: TGTGCCAGCAGCCTAGACAGCTTCTCTGGAAACACCATATATTTT. Variable domain in full (rest from reference TRBV7-9 and TRBJ1-3): DTGVSQNPRHKITKRGQNVTFRCDPISEHNRLYWYRQTLGQGPEFLTYFQNEAQLEKSRLLSDRFSAERPKGSFSTLEIQRTEQGDSAMYLCASSLDSFSGNTIYFGEGSWLTVV.

The chain uses TRBV19 and TRBJ2-3; 8 bases map to TRBD1. The CDR3 spans 15 residues. V was pared by 4 bases and J by 4 bases, with 7 bases of the junction left unmatched. The germline V gene encodes CDR1 LNHDA and CDR2 SQIVND (reference sequence). The CDR3, as DNA: TGTGCCAGTAGTAACCGACAGGGGCATCCAGATACGCAGTATTTT. This sequence encodes CASSNRQGHPDTQYF.

The J gene is TRBJ2-7, the V gene TRBV9; unclear D gene. In germline, CDR1 is SGDLS, CDR2 YYNGEE. Trimming removed 2 bases from V and 1 base from J, with 13 bases in between. The CDR3 has 15 amino acids. The CDR3 here is CASSVGPIMSYEQYF. The CDR3 region has the DNA TGTGCCAGCAGCGTTGGTCCTATAATGTCCTACGAGCAGTACTTC.

CDR3 sequence: CASSHGDLFATNEKLFF. In DNA form, the CDR3 reads TGCGCCAGCAGCCACGGGGACTTGTTTGCAACTAATGAAAAACTGTTTTTT. The V call is TRBV4-1, the J call TRBJ1-4; a weak D match, TRBD1 (5 bases). Trimming took 3 bases from V and 0 from J, leaving 14 bases between them. This CDR3 comprises 17 residues. Germline CDR1 and CDR2: MGHRA and YSYEKL.

V usage is TRBV30 and J usage is TRBJ2-3; D remains ambiguous. Germline V gives CDR1 GTSNPN, CDR2 SVGIG (reference sequence). V lost 2 bases and J 3 bases, leaving 15 bases between the germline ends. This CDR3 is built from 15 residues. The CDR3 loop reads CAWSRVILGTDTQYF. The DNA of the CDR3 is TGTGCCTGGAGTAGGGTCATCCTAGGGACAGATACGCAGTATTTT.

CDR3 DNA sequence: TGTGCCAGCAGTCCCGGGGGGACGGGGGAGCAGTACGTC. Protein sequence: CASSPGGTGEQYV. This chain links TRBV5-4 with TRBJ2-7, with 7 bases aligning to TRBD2. J was trimmed by 7 bases and V by 5 bases; bases with no gene match: 9. The CDR3 length is 13 residues. Germline loops: CDR1 SGHNT, CDR2 YYREEE (reference sequence).

This rearrangement joins TRBV7-9 to TRBJ2-1; 9 bases are a match to TRBD1. This CDR3 spans 16 amino acids. The germline V gene encodes CDR1 SEHNR and CDR2 FQNEAQ (reference sequence). J was trimmed by 1 base and V by 6 bases; bases with no gene match: 7. The DNA of the CDR3 is TGTGCCAGCAGTCATACCGGGACAGGGTCCTACAATGAGCAGTTCTTC. Residues: CASSHTGTGSYNEQFF.

The gene calls are TRBV2 and TRBJ2-1; possible D gene TRBD2, 6 bases. The CDR3 runs to 15 residues. Trimming removed 2 bases at V and 3 bases at J, with 11 bases between. Germline-derived CDR1 and CDR2 are SNHLY and FYNNEI. CDR3 region: CASSERRGGYNEQFF. The CDR3, as DNA: TGTGCCAGCAGTGAACGGCGGGGAGGCTACAATGAGCAGTTCTTC.

The chain combines TRBV15 with TRBJ2-1, with 13 bases identical to TRBD2. The CDR3 length is 17 residues. J gave up 0 bases and V 3 bases, and 2 bases lay outside the gene matches. CDR1 is LNHNV, CDR2 YYDKDF, per germline (reference sequence). CDR3 nucleotides: TGTGCCACCAGCAGCAGACTAGCGGGAGGCTCCTACAATGAGCAGTTCTTC. It specifies CATSSRLAGGSYNEQFF.

V is TRBV18 and J is TRBJ2-6, with 7 bases matching TRBD1. The junction had 8 bases not matched to a gene; V was cut back by 3 bases and J by 0 bases. There are 18 residues in the CDR3. The V gene's germline CDR1 is KGHSH and CDR2 LQKENI. In DNA, the CDR3 is TGTGCCAGCTCACCGAGAACAGGGGCTCCCTCTGGGGCCAACGTCCTGACTTTC. Translated: CASSPRTGAPSGANVLTF.

This CDR3 reads CASSPGGWETQYF. The CDR3 nucleotides are TGTGCCAGCAGCCCGGGCGGGTGGGAGACCCAGTACTTC. The rearrangement links TRBV9 to TRBJ2-5; D perhaps matches TRBD2 (5 bases). Germline V gene data show CDR1 as SGDLS and CDR2 as YYNGEE. The CDR3 is 13 amino acids. The V and J ends lost 4 bases and 5 bases respectively, with 12 bases between them.

This chain connects TRBV27 to TRBJ1-2; 9 bases are shared with TRBD1. Germline trimming cut 1 base from V and 8 bases from J; bases unmatched to any gene: 8. CDR1 MNHEY and CDR2 SMNVEV come from the germline V gene (reference sequence). The CDR3 is 15 residues long. The CDR3 region is CASSLFPQGAGGYTF. For the CDR3, the DNA is TGTGCCAGCAGTTTATTCCCACAGGGGGCGGGAGGCTACACCTTC.

There are a few counts of this clone. This rearrangement joins TRBV6-2 or TRBV6-3 to TRBJ2-7, with D possibly being TRBD1 (6 bases). Looked up from germline, CDR1 is MNHEY and CDR2 is SVGEGT. The V and J ends lost 0 bases and 3 bases respectively, with 21 bases between them. The CDR3 is made up of 18 amino acids. The CDR3 DNA follows: TGTGCCAGCAGTTACTCGGCGATAAACACTCGGGACAACTACGAGCAGTACTTC. Translated, it gives CASSYSAINTRDNYEQYF.

This clone was seen once. The chain joins TRBV30 to TRBJ2-5; 9 bases line up with TRBD2. CDR3 length equals 15 residues. Trimming removed 2 bases from V and 4 bases from J; junction bases left unmatched: 8. Germline CDR1 reads GTSNPN; CDR2 reads SVGIG (reference sequence). The CDR3 loop reads CAWSTSGGRGETQYF. In DNA, the CDR3 is TGTGCCTGGAGTACCAGCGGGGGGAGGGGAGAGACCCAGTACTTC.

The rearrangement joins TRBV7-2 to TRBJ2-1; 15 bases match TRBD2. Germline V CDR1 and CDR2: SGHTA, FQGNSA. V was clipped by 3 bases and J by 5 bases; unmatched bases: 5. CDR3 length: 17 residues. In nucleotides, the CDR3 is TGTGCCAGCAGCTTGATCGGACTAGCGGGAGGGCACAATGAGCAGTTCTTC. Protein product: CASSLIGLAGGHNEQFF.